The entry below gives a single TCR beta chain sequence along with its context. The CDR3 covers 13 residues. CDR1 and CDR2 (germline): LNHNV, YYDKDF (reference sequence). V lost 3 bases, J lost 7 bases, and 4 bases stayed unmatched. This specimen comes from a study of shared clonotypes between healthy human individuals. At the deep level, the assay was run. Assay: immunoSEQ multiplex PCR; the TCRdb copy retains only in-frame clones and omits some. Of around 2,000,000 clones listed, roughly 96% are singletons. Material: naive CD4+ T cells sorted from blood. Subset indicated: CD45RA+ positively selected. The rearrangement links TRBV15 to TRBJ1-2, with TRBD1 matching over 8 bases. This TCR derives from a man in his late teens or twenties in good health. In DNA form, the CDR3 reads TGTGCCACCAGCAGGGACAGGGTTAGTGGCTACACCTTC. It specifies CATSRDRVSGYTF.